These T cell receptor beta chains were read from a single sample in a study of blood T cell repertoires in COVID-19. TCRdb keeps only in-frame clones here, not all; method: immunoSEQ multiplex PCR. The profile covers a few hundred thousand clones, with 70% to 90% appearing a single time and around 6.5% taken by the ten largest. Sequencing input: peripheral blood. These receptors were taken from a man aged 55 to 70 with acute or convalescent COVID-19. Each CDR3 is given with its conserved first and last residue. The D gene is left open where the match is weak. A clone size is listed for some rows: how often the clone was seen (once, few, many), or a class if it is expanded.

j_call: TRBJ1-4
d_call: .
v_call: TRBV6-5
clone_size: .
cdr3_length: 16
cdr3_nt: TGTGCCAGCAGTTACTCTCCGCGGGGTATTAATGAAAAACTGTTTTTT
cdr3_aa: CASSYSPRGINEKLFF

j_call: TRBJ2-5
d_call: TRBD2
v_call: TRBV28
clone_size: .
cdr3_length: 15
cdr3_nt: TGTGCCAGCCTCGGGGGGGGCACCCCAAGGGAGACCCAGTACTTC
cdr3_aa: CASLGGGTPRETQYF

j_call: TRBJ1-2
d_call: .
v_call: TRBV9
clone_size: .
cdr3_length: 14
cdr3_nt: TGTGCCAGCAGCGCAGACAGAGCTAACTATGGCTACACCTTC
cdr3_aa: CASSADRANYGYTF

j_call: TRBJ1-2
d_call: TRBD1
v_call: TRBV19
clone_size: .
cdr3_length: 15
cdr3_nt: TGTGCCAGTAGTAGTAAGGGACAGGAGAATTATGGCTACACCTTC
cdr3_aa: CASSSKGQENYGYTF

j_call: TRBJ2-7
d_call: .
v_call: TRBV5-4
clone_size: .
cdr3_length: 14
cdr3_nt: TGTGCCAGCACCATGTGGGCCGTTGACTACGAGCAGTACTTC
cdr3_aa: CASTMWAVDYEQYF

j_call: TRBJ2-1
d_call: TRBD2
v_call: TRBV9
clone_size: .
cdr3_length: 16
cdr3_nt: TGTGCCAGCAGTGATGTAGCGGGAGGGCCCTCCAATGAGCAGTTCTTC
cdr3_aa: CASSDVAGGPSNEQFF

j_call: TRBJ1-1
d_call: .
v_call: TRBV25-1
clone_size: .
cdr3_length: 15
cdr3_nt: TGTGCCAGCAGTGAATCTAAAGGGGTAGGCACTGAAGCTTTCTTT
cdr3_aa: CASSESKGVGTEAFF

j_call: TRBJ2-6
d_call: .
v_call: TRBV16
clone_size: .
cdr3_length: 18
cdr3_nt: TGTGCCAGCAGCCAAGGGGGGGCGAGGACTACCGGGGCCAACGTCCTGACTTTC
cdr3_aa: CASSQGGARTTGANVLTF

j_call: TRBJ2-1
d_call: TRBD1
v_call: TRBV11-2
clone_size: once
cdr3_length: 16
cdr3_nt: TGTGCCAGCAGCTTTAACCGGGACAGGGGAGTCAATGAGCAGTTCTTC
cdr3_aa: CASSFNRDRGVNEQFF

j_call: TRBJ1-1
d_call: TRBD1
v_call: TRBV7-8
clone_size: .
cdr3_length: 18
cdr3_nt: TGTGCCAGCAGCCACCTGCGGGGACAGGGGCCCCTGAACACTGAAGCTTTCTTT
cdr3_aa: CASSHLRGQGPLNTEAFF

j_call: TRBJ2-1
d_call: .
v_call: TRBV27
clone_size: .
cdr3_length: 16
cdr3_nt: TGTGCCAGCAGTTTCCTCTCCCACTCGGGGTACAATGAGCAGTTCTTC
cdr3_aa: CASSFLSHSGYNEQFF

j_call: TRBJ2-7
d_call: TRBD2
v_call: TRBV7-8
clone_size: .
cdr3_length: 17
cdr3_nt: TGTGCCAGCAGCTTATCGTATAATGGCGGGAGGGACTACGAGCAGTACTTC
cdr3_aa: CASSLSYNGGRDYEQYF

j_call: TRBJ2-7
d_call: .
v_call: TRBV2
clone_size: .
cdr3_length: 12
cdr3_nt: TGTGCCAGCGATGTAAACAGGTACGAGCAGTACTTC
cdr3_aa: CASDVNRYEQYF

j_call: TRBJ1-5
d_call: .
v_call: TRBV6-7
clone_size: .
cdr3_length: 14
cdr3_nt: TGTGCCAGCAGTTACGGAACAGACAATCAGCCCCAGCATTTT
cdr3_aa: CASSYGTDNQPQHF

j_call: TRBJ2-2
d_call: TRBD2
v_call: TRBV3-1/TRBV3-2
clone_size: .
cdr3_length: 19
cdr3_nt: TGTGCCAGCAGCCAAGAGGGGCTAGCGGGAGGGCCGAACACCGGGGAGCTGTTTTTT
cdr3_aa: CASSQEGLAGGPNTGELFF

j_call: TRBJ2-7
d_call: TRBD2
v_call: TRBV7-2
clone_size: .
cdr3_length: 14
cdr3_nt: TGTGCCAGCAGCCAATCTAGCGGGAGAGACGAGCAGTACTTC
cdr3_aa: CASSQSSGRDEQYF

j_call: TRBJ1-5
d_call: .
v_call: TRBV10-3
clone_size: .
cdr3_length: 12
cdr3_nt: TGTGCCATCAGTGCCCCCGATCAGCCCCAGCATTTT
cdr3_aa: CAISAPDQPQHF

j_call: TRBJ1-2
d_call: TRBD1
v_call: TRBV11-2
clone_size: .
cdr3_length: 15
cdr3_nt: TGTGCCAGCAGCTTATTAGGTGACAGGGCGGGGGGCTACACCTTC
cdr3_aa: CASSLLGDRAGGYTF

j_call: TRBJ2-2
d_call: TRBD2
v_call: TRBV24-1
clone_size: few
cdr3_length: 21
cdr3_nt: TGTGCCACCAGTGATTGGACGGGACTAGCGGGAGGTATTACGAACACCGGGGAGCTGTTTTTT
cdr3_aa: CATSDWTGLAGGITNTGELFF

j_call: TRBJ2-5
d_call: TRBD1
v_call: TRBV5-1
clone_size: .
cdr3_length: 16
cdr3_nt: TGCGCCAGCAGCGTCCTACAGGGGGCGAGGCAAGAGACCCAGTACTTC
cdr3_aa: CASSVLQGARQETQYF

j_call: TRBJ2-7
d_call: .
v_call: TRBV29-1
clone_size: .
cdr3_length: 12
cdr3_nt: TGCAGCGTTGAGCGGGGCCCCTACGAGCAGTACTTC
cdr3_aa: CSVERGPYEQYF

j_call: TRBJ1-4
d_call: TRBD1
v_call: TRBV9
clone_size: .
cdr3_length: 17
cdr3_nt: TGTGCCAGCAGCGTAGCCCCGCAGGGGGCAACTAATGAAAAACTGTTTTTT
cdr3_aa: CASSVAPQGATNEKLFF

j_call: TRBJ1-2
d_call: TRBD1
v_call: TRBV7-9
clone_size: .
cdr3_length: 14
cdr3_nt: TGTGCCAGCAGCTTAGAGACAGGGAACTATGGCTACACCTTC
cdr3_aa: CASSLETGNYGYTF